These T cell receptor beta chains were read from a single sample in a study of sequential checkpoint blockade in melanoma. Here immunoSEQ multiplex PCR was the method, and the copy in TCRdb shows in-frame clones only, minus some. The sample consists of approximately 15,000 clones, 80% of them appearing once. The starting material was CD8+ T cells sorted from blood (inferred from file names), obtained from a patient given nivolumab and ipilimumab in sequence. The receptors derive from a human donor with melanoma. Both conserved end residues are part of each CDR3. Fields, in order: V gene, D gene, J gene, clone size, CDR3 DNA, CDR3 protein. D genes are given only for firm matches. Some rows have no size entry. The others give once, few or many, or a class for an expanded clone.

V gene: TRBV7-6; D gene: TRBD1; J gene: TRBJ1-2; clone size: few; CDR3 DNA: TGTGCCAGCAGCTTAGCCGGGGGACAGGGTGCTAACTATGGCTACACCTTC; CDR3 protein: CASSLAGGQGANYGYTF
V gene: TRBV30; D gene: .; J gene: TRBJ1-4; clone size: .; CDR3 DNA: TGTGCCTGGAGTCAAGGGGATAATGAAAAACTGTTTTTT; CDR3 protein: CAWSQGDNEKLFF
V gene: TRBV4-3; D gene: .; J gene: TRBJ1-1; clone size: .; CDR3 DNA: TGCGCCAGCAGCCAAGATCACCAGGGGAGATGGGGTGAAGCTTTCTTT; CDR3 protein: CASSQDHQGRWGEAFF
V gene: TRBV5-1; D gene: TRBD1; J gene: TRBJ2-7; clone size: once; CDR3 DNA: TGCGCCAGCAGCAAATGGACAGGGGACTACGAGCAGTACTTC; CDR3 protein: CASSKWTGDYEQYF
V gene: TRBV27; D gene: .; J gene: TRBJ2-7; clone size: .; CDR3 DNA: TGTGCCAGCAGTTTAAAGCCAAACTCCTACGAGCAGTACTTC; CDR3 protein: CASSLKPNSYEQYF
V gene: TRBV21-1; D gene: .; J gene: TRBJ1-5; clone size: .; CDR3 DNA: TGTGCCAGCGGGGGCAGGGACAATCAGCCCCAGCATTTT; CDR3 protein: CASGGRDNQPQHF
V gene: TRBV9; D gene: .; J gene: TRBJ1-1; clone size: few; CDR3 DNA: TGTGCCAGCAGCGTAGAGCCAGGGGATAACACTGAAGCTTTCTTT; CDR3 protein: CASSVEPGDNTEAFF
V gene: TRBV15; D gene: .; J gene: TRBJ2-7; clone size: .; CDR3 DNA: TGTGCCACCAGCACCGCCGTGGGAGTTTCCTACGAGCAGTACTTC; CDR3 protein: CATSTAVGVSYEQYF
V gene: TRBV4-1; D gene: TRBD1; J gene: TRBJ1-1; clone size: .; CDR3 DNA: TGCGCCAGCAGCCCACAGGGGACAGATAACACTGAAGCTTTCTTT; CDR3 protein: CASSPQGTDNTEAFF
V gene: TRBV28; D gene: TRBD2; J gene: TRBJ2-7; clone size: .; CDR3 DNA: TGTGCCAGCAGTTTGAGGGGACTAGGTCACGAGCAGTACTTC; CDR3 protein: CASSLRGLGHEQYF
V gene: TRBV30; D gene: TRBD2; J gene: TRBJ2-7; clone size: .; CDR3 DNA: TGTGCCTGGAGATTATCGGGACTAGCGGGGAGATACGAGCAGTACTTC; CDR3 protein: CAWRLSGLAGRYEQYF
V gene: TRBV27; D gene: .; J gene: TRBJ2-7; clone size: .; CDR3 DNA: TGTGCCAGCAGTTTATCCTTGGGCCCGGGGAGGAAGTACTTC; CDR3 protein: CASSLSLGPGRKYF
V gene: TRBV27; D gene: TRBD1; J gene: TRBJ2-7; clone size: .; CDR3 DNA: TGTGCCAGCACTGGGACAGGGGGTGAGCAGTACTTC; CDR3 protein: CASTGTGGEQYF
V gene: TRBV9; D gene: TRBD2; J gene: TRBJ2-1; clone size: once; CDR3 DNA: TGTGCCAGCAGCGATTTTAGCGGGGCCTTCAATGAGCAGTTCTTC; CDR3 protein: CASSDFSGAFNEQFF
V gene: TRBV2; D gene: TRBD2; J gene: TRBJ2-7; clone size: .; CDR3 DNA: TGTGCCAGCAGCCCACTAGCGGGGGGGCAGTCCTACGAGCAGTACTTC; CDR3 protein: CASSPLAGGQSYEQYF
V gene: TRBV7-2; D gene: .; J gene: TRBJ1-2; clone size: .; CDR3 DNA: TGTGCCAGCAGCGACCAGGACAGCCGAGGGGGCTACACCTTC; CDR3 protein: CASSDQDSRGGYTF
V gene: TRBV7-6; D gene: .; J gene: TRBJ2-7; clone size: .; CDR3 DNA: TGTGCCAGCAGCTTAGGGGGCGGGATCTACGAGCAGTACTTC; CDR3 protein: CASSLGGGIYEQYF
V gene: TRBV7-9; D gene: .; J gene: TRBJ1-1; clone size: .; CDR3 DNA: TGTGCCAGCAGCTTAGTACAGGGCCCTGAAGCTTTCTTT; CDR3 protein: CASSLVQGPEAFF
V gene: TRBV4-1; D gene: .; J gene: TRBJ2-7; clone size: .; CDR3 DNA: TGCGCCAGCAGCCAAGGGAGGGAAAAATACTACGAGCAGTACTTC; CDR3 protein: CASSQGREKYYEQYF
V gene: TRBV7-9; D gene: .; J gene: TRBJ1-2; clone size: .; CDR3 DNA: TGTGCCAGCAACGCCCCAGGGGACTATGGCTACACCTTC; CDR3 protein: CASNAPGDYGYTF
V gene: TRBV4-2; D gene: .; J gene: TRBJ1-2; clone size: once; CDR3 DNA: TGTGCCAGCAGCCAAGACCTATTTATGCCCGAAGACTATGGCTACACCTTC; CDR3 protein: CASSQDLFMPEDYGYTF
V gene: TRBV4-3; D gene: .; J gene: TRBJ1-2; clone size: few; CDR3 DNA: TGCGCCAGCAGCCAAGTCCACCGGAACTATGGCTACACCTTC; CDR3 protein: CASSQVHRNYGYTF